The entry below gives a single TCR beta chain sequence along with its context. There are 14 residues in the CDR3. CDR1 and CDR2 from the germline V gene are SGHKS and YYEKEE (reference sequence). The ends lost 4 bases at V and 4 bases at J; junction bases unmatched: 6. Sequencing of TCR beta drew on CD8+ and CD4+ T cells from blood. The CD8+ and CD4+ T cells were isolated magnetically using a negative isolation approach, whereas the TEMRA cells were enriched by FACS. The data are from a study of CD8 T cells in Susac syndrome. Reverse transcription of about 0.5 to 1 ug RNA was carried out with random hexamers. The authors amplified TCR beta CDR3 across 54 Vbeta and 13 Jbeta using immunoSEQ multiplex PCR. Each CDR3 protein gets one entry after TCRdb re-called the immunoSEQ multiplex PCR reads with MiXCR. There are 95,000 to 150,000 distinct CDR3 sequences in the sample; more than 85% occur only once, and 0.25% to 0.35% lies in the top ten.

The TCR comes from a human donor with multiple sclerosis. Sequenced sample: CD8+ T cells from PBMCs. The chain is built from TRBV5-5 and TRBJ2-7; 9 positions agree with TRBD1. CDR3 coding DNA: TGTGCCAGCAGCCCTTCGACAGGGGGTTACGAGCAGTACGTC. It specifies CASSPSTGGYEQYV.